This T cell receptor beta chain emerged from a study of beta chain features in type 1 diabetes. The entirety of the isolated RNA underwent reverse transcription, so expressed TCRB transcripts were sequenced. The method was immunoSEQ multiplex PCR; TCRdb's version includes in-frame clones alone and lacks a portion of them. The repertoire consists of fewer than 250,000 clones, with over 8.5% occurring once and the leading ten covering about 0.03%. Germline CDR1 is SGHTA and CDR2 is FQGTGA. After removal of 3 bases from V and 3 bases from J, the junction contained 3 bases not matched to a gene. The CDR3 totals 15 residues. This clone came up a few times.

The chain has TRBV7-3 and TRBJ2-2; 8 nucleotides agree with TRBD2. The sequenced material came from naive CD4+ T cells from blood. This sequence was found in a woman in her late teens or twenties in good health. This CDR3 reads CASSFAGGYTGELFF. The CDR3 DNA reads TGTGCCAGCAGCTTTGCGGGGGGCTACACCGGGGAGCTGTTTTTT.